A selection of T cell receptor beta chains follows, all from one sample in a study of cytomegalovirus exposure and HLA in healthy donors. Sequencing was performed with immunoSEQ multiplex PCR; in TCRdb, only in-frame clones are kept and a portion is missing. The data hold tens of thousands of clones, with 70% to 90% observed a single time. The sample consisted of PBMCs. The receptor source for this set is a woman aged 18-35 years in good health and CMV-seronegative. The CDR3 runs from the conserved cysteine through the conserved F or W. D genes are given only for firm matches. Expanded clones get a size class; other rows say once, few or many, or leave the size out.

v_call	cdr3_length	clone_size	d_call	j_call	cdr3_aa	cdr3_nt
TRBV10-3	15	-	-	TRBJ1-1	CAIRKMDSMNTEAFF	TGTGCCATCAGGAAGATGGACAGCATGAACACTGAAGCTTTCTTT
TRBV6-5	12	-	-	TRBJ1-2	CASSYQGLGYTF	TGTGCCAGCAGTTACCAGGGGTTAGGCTACACCTTC
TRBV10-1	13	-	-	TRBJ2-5	CASSGRTQETQYF	TGCGCCAGCTCCGGCCGGACTCAAGAGACCCAGTACTTC
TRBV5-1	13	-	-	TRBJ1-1	CASGLTLNTEAFF	TGCGCCAGCGGACTGACTTTGAACACTGAAGCTTTCTTT
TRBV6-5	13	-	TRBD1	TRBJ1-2	CASSPDRGSRYTF	TGTGCCAGCAGCCCTGACAGGGGGAGTCGCTACACCTTC
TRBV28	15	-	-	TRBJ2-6	CASSVPGAGANVLTF	TGTGCCAGCAGTGTCCCCGGGGCTGGGGCCAACGTCCTGACTTTC
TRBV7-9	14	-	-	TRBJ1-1	CASSLEEGRSEAFF	TGTGCCAGCAGCTTAGAGGAGGGCAGGAGTGAAGCTTTCTTT
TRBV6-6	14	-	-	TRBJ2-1	CASSLGTNYNEQFF	TGTGCCAGCAGCTTGGGGACAAATTACAATGAGCAGTTCTTC
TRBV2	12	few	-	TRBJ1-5	CARGDSNQPQHF	TGTGCCCGCGGAGATAGCAATCAGCCCCAGCATTTT
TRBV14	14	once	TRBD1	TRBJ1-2	CASSLQGANYGYTF	TGTGCCAGCAGCCTTCAGGGGGCTAACTATGGCTACACCTTC
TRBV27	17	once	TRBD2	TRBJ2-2	CASSPLGLAGGTGELFF	TGTGCCAGCAGTCCCCTGGGACTAGCGGGAGGGACCGGGGAGCTGTTTTTT
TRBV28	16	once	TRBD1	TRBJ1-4	CASSLRGYRGYEKLFF	TGTGCCAGCAGTTTACGGGGGTACAGGGGGTATGAAAAACTGTTTTTT
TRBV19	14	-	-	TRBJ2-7	CASSIYGGAYEQYF	TGTGCCAGTAGTATCTACGGCGGGGCCTACGAGCAGTACTTC
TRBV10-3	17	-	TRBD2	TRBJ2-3	CAISVRLAGRDTDTQYF	TGTGCCATCAGTGTAAGGCTAGCGGGGAGAGACACAGATACGCAGTATTTT
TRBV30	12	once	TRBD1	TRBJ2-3	CAWSQGAVTQYF	TGTGCCTGGTCCCAGGGGGCGGTTACGCAGTATTTT
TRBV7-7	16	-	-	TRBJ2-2	CASSPPGTSNTGELFF	TGTGCCAGCAGCCCCCCAGGGACTTCGAACACCGGGGAGCTGTTTTTT
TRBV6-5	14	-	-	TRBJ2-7	CASSYQASGYEQYF	TGTGCCAGCAGTTATCAGGCCTCCGGCTACGAGCAGTACTTC
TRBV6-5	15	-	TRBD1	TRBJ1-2	CASSWTGGGLYGYTF	TGTGCCAGCAGCTGGACCGGAGGGGGCCTCTATGGCTACACCTTC
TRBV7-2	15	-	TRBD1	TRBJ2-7	CASSLIGQGSYEQYF	TGTGCCAGCAGCTTAATCGGACAGGGGTCCTACGAGCAGTACTTC
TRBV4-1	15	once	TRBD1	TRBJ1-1	CASSQDRQGDTEAFF	TGCGCCAGCAGCCAAGATCGCCAGGGGGACACTGAAGCTTTCTTT